The next 3 T cell receptor beta chains were all read from a single sample in a study of blood T cell repertoires in COVID-19. Sequenced by immunoSEQ multiplex PCR; TCRdb stores in-frame clones only, minus some. Here the sample spans over 100,000 clones, about 72% being singletons. The sequenced sample consisted of peripheral blood. The receptor set was obtained from a man aged 55 to 69 with active or convalescent COVID-19.

This clone has ten or more counts. The gene calls are TRBV2 and TRBJ2-7, with D possibly TRBD1 on 5 matching bases. Trimming cost V 6 bases and J 9 bases, with 12 bases left between them. CDR1 is SNHLY, CDR2 FYNNEI, per germline. This CDR3 has 11 amino acids. As DNA, the CDR3 is TGTGCCAGCAGCCCCGACAGTCGGCAGTACGTC. It codes for CASSPDSRQYV.

V gene TRBV7-2 combines with J gene TRBJ2-6; 8 nucleotides match TRBD2. Germline CDR1 reads SGHTA; CDR2 reads FQGNSA. The CDR3 runs 17 residues. Here the CDR3 DNA reads TGTCTCAACCGGTCGGCGACTAGCGACTCTGGGGCCAACGTCCTGACTTTC. This sequence encodes CLNRSATSDSGANVLTF.

This chain joins TRBV27 and TRBJ2-2; the D gene is possibly TRBD2 (5 bases). Trimming removed 3 bases from V and 3 bases from J, with 17 bases in between. The CDR3 sequence is 17 residues long. Germline assignment: CDR1 MNHEY and CDR2 SMNVEV (reference sequence). CDR3 nucleotide sequence: TGTGCCAGCAGTTTTCTCGGTGGGAGCTTTGACACCGGGGAGCTGTTTTTT. Translation: CASSFLGGSFDTGELFF.